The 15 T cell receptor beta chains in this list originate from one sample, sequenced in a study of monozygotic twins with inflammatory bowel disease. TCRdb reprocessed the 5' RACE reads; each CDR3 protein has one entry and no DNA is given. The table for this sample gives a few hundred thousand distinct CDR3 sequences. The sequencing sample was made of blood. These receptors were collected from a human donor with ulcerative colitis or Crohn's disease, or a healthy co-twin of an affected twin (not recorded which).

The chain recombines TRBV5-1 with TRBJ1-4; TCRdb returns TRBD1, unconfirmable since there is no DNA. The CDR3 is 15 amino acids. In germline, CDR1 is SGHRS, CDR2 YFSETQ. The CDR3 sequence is CASSDLRDGNEKLFF.

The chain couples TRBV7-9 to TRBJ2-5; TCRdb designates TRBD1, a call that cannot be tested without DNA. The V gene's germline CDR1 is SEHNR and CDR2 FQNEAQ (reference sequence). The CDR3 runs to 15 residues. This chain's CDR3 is CASSLALTEKETQYF.

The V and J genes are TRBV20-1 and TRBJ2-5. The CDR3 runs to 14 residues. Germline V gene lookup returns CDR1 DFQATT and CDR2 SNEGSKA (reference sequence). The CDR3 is CSVLIGTEQETQYF.

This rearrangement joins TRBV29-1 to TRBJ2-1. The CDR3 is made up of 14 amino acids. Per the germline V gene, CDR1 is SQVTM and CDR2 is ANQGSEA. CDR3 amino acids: CSVEGGFSYNEQFF.

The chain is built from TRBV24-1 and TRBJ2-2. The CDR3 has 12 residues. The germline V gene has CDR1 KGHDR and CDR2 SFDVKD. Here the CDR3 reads CATSSWTGELFF.

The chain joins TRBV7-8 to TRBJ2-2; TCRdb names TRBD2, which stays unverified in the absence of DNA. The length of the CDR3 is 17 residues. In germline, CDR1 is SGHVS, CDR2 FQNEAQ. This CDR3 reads CASSLRWRFEDTGELFF.

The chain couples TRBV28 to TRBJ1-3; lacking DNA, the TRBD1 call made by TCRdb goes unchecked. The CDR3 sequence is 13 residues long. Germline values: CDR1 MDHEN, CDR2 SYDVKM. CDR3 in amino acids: CASSAPGVNTIYF.

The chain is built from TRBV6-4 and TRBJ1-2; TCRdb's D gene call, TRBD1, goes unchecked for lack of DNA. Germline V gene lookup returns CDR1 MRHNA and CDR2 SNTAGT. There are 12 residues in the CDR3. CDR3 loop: CASTDTGFLYTF.

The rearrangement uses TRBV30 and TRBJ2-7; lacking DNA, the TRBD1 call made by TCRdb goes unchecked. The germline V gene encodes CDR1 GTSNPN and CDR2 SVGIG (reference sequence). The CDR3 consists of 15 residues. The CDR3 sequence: CAWVNGDRPPDEQYF.

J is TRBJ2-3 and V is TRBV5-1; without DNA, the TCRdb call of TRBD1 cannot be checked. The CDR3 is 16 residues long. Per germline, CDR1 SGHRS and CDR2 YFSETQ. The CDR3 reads CASSLEGAGSTDTQYF.

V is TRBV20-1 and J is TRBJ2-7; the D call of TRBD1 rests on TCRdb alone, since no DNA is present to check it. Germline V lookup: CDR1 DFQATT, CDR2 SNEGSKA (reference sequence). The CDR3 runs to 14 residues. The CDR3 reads CSARDVQGAYEQYF.

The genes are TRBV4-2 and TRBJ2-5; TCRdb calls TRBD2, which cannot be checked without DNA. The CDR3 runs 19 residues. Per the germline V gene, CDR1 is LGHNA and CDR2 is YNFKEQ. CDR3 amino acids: CASSQDQTPGLAGVGTQYF.

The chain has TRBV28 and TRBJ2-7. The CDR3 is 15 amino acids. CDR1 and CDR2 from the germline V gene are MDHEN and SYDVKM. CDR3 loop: CASSLLSGSSYEQYF.

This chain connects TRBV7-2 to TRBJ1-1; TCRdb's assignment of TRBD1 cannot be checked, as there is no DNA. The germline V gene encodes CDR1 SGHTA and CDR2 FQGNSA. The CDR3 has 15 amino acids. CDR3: CASSLSSGVVYEAFF.

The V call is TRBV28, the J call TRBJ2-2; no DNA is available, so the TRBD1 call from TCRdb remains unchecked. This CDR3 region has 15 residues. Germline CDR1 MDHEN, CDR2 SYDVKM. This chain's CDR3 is CASMVQVGDTGGLFF. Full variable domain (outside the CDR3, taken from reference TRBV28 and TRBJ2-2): DVKVTQSSRYLVKRTGEKVFLECVQDMDHENMFWYRQDPGLGLRLIYFSYDVKMKEKGDIPEGYSVSREKKERFSLILESASTNQTSMYLCASMVQVGDTGGLFFGEGSRLTVL.